This TCR beta chain came from a study of blood T cell repertoires in COVID-19. Study-wide background: Samples came from the United States, Italy and Spain, spanning acute and convalescent COVID-19. In each case, the material was cDNA or gDNA derived from T cells, B-cell-depleted T cells, or PBMCs.

As originally analysed: Amplified reference gene primers provided the basis for estimating nucleated cell counts. TCRdb keeps only in-frame clones here, not all; method: immunoSEQ multiplex PCR. That table supplies the V and J calls and clone size; D and trimming were determined from the DNA. The table includes over 150,000 clones, approximately 86% detected once. The V segment lost 2 bases and the J segment 6 bases; nucleotides outside the gene matches: 5. This CDR3 spans 16 amino acids. Germline V gene sequence: CDR1 SGHTA, CDR2 FQGTGA. Enrolment of Seattle patients took place during active infection, and they were followed longitudinally.

The J gene is TRBJ1-6, the V gene TRBV7-3, with 9 bases matching TRBD1. The sequenced sample was peripheral blood. The clonotype comes from a man aged 60 to 75 with COVID-19, enrolled during active disease. CDR3 amino acids: CASSLYGTGFNSPLHF. The CDR3 bases are TGTGCCAGCAGCTTATATGGGACAGGGTTTAATTCACCCCTCCACTTT.